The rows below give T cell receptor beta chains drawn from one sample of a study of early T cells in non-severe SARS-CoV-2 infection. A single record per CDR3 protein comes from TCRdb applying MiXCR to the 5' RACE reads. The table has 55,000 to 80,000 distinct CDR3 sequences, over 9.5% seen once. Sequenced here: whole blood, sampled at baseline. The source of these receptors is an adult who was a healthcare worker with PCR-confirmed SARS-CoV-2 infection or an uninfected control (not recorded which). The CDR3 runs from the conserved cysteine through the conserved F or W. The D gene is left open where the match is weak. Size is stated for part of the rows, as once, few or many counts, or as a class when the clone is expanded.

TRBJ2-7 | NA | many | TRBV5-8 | TGTGCCAGCAGCTTGGCCTACGAGCAGTACTTC | CASSLAYEQYF
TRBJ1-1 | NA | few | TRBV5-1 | TGCGCCAGCAGCTTGCCCGGTCGCTCTGAAGCTTTCTTT | CASSLPGRSEAFF
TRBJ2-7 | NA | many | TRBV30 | TGTGCCTGGACCAGGGACATCTCCTACGAGCAGTACTTC | CAWTRDISYEQYF
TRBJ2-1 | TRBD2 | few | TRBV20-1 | TGCAGTGCTAGAACTAGCGGGAGATTCACTGAGCAGTTCTTC | CSARTSGRFTEQFF
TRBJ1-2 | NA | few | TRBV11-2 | TGTGCCAGCAGCCCCAGTGACATTCCCTATGGCTACACCTTC | CASSPSDIPYGYTF
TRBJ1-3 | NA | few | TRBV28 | TGTGCCAGCAGTATCGGACGGCCCTCTGGAAACACCATATATTTT | CASSIGRPSGNTIYF
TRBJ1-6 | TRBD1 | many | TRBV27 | TGTGCCAGCAGGAGGACAGGGGGCGCAAGTTCACCCCTCCACTTT | CASRRTGGASSPLHF
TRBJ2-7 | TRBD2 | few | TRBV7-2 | TGTGCCAGCAGCTTAGCGGGAGGGCCCACCTACGAGCAGTACTTC | CASSLAGGPTYEQYF
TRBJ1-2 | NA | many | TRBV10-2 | TGCGCCAGCACGGCCAGATCTAACTATGGCTACACCTTC | CASTARSNYGYTF
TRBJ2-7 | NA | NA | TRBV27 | TGTGCCAGCTCGGAAAGAAAAGGACGCAGCTACGAGCAGTACTTC | CASSERKGRSYEQYF
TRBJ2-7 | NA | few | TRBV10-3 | TGTGCCATCAGGGCCGGCTCCGGGACGGAATCCTACGAGCAGTACTTC | CAIRAGSGTESYEQYF
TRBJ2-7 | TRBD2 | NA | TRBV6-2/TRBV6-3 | TGTGCCAGCAGTCCATCTCTAGCGGGAGTGAACGAGCAGTACTTC | CASSPSLAGVNEQYF
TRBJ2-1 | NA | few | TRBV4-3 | TGCGCCAGCAGCCAAGATTCCCAGCGCAATGAGCAGTTCTTC | CASSQDSQRNEQFF